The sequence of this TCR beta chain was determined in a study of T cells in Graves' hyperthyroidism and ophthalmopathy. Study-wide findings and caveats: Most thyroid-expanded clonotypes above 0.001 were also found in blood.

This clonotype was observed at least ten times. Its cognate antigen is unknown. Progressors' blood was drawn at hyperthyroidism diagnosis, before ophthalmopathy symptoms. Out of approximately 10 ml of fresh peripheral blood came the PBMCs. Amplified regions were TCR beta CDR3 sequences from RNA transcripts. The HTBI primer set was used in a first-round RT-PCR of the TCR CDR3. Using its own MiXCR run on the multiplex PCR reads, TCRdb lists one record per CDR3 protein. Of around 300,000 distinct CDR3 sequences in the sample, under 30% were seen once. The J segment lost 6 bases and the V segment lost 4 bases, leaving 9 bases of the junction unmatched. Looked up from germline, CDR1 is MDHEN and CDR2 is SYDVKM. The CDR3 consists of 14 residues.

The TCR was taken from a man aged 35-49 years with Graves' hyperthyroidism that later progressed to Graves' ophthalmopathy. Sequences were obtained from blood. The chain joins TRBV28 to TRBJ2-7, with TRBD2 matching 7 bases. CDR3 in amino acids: CASSSLDLAGEQYF. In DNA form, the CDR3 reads TGTGCCAGCAGTTCGCTGGACTTAGCGGGCGAGCAGTACTTC.